The clone carrying this TCR beta chain was seen just once. Its antigen is unknown. These data are taken from a study of siplizumab effects on memory and regulatory T cells. Study conclusions and caveats: In the presence of siplizumab, alloreactive sequences traceable to unstimulated CD4+ memory cells were significantly reduced. Neither a naive nor a memory phenotype was assignable to roughly 80-95% of proliferating CD4+ or CD8+ clones. Naive T cells apparently outstripped memory cells in diversity and seemed major alloresponse contributors.

Clones were read by immunoSEQ multiplex PCR, and TCRdb kept only the in-frame ones, dropping some. The table lists 100,000 or so clones, just under 95% of them singletons. The CDR3 contains 14 residues. Trimming pared 0 bases from V and 4 bases from J, leaving 11 bases between. Germline CDR1 reads SGHRS; CDR2 reads YFSETQ. The chain has TRBV5-1 and TRBJ2-7; TRBD2 is a possible D gene (6 bases). Sequencing was done on a sample of non-Treg CD4+ T cells sorted from blood. The sequence derives from a human donor in good health. This CDR3 is CASSLEWDFYEQYF. The CDR3 DNA reads as TGCGCCAGCAGCTTGGAGTGGGACTTTTACGAGCAGTACTTC.